This T cell receptor (beta chain) was captured by sequencing in a study of T cells expressing NK-cell markers (dated by TCRdb to about 2020). Study-level background: In sorted CD3+CD56+NKG2C+, CD3+CD56+NKG2C- and CD3+CD56-NKG2C+ T-cell subsets from several donors, TCR beta-chain repertoires were profiled. Among the eight sequenced donors, only one was HCMV-seronegative, while the other seven were HCMV-seropositive. The study sequenced eight donors, all healthy volunteers chosen at random: three men and five women. The libraries were sequenced on Illumina HiSeq 2000/2500, MiSeq or NextSeq, producing 2 x 150 bp reads. Study-wide conclusions, independent of this receptor: In roughly 6 donors, the dominant CD3+CD56+NKG2C+ clonotypes ranked among the top 10 CD8+ clonotypes, making up roughly 1.0-7.0% of CD8+ T cells. Those dominant clonotypes were again the most abundant among CD3+CD56-NKG2C+ cells in a few donors, at roughly 28.3-65%. It remained unclear whether the expanded NKG2C-expressing T cell clones were specific for HCMV antigens.

The germline V gene supplies CDR1 ENHRY and CDR2 SYGVKD. There are 12 amino acids in the CDR3, from cysteine to phenylalanine inclusive. The record lacks a DNA sequence. Remarks on this clonotype: No antigen is known for it.

HCMV-specific IgG was detected in serum with a commercial ELISA kit to determine HCMV serostatus. Ficoll density gradient centrifugation was used to isolate peripheral blood mononuclear cells from blood. Sequencing instrument: Illumina HiSeq 2000. The TCR beta cDNA libraries were made using 5'RACE template switching, a step that added both a universal primer site and unique molecular identifiers. Priming for cDNA synthesis came from the TCR beta constant segment, and two successive PCR amplification steps followed. The source study handled its data this way. MIGEC handled demultiplexing of the reads and grouping by UMI, while MiTCR was used to assemble and quantify clonotypes. To remove erroneous sequences, TCR cDNA sequences were retained only when supported by two or more reads. The tcR package was used for downstream repertoire analysis, and clonotypes were matched across fractions by CDR3 nucleotide sequence plus V segment. Antigen specificity was annotated against VDJdb with VDJmatch, allowing one amino acid substitution in CDR3. TCRdb reprocessed the reads and assigns one entry to each CDR3 protein sequence, leaving out DNA. Here the V and J calls rest on TCRdb's processing, not on the authors' analysis. The sample table gives about 300,000 distinct CDR3 sequences. Of the sample, roughly 4.2% is held by the ten largest clones.

This TCR came from a woman aged 18 to 75 in good health. The chain is assembled from TRBV10-3 and TRBJ1-2. The sequencing sample was made of blood T cells: a sorted CD56 or NKG2C T cell subset, CD4+ or CD8+ T cells, or bulk PBMC T cells (not recorded which). The CDR3 amino acid sequence is: CAISEKTYGYTF.